The 17 T cell receptor beta chains in this list originate from one sample, sequenced in a study of metastatic and nonmetastatic thyroid tumors. TCRdb re-called the PCR reads through MiXCR. The sample has under 20,000 clones, over 15% seen once. Patients had received no treatment of any kind before thyroid surgery. The sequencing sample was made of blood. These receptors were obtained from a male donor with papillary thyroid cancer or a benign thyroid nodule (not recorded which). Some clones in this sample may be carry-over from other donors' samples.

V and J are TRBV20-1 and TRBJ2-2; 9 bases match TRBD2. The CDR3 sequence is 17 residues long. Trimming at V came to 0 bases and at J to 7 bases, leaving 12 bases not matched to a gene. CDR1 and CDR2 from the germline V gene are DFQATT and SNEGSKA (reference sequence). CDR3 bases: TGCAGTGCTAGAGATCTGAGGCTAGCGGGGACCAGCGGGGAGCTGTTTTTT. It encodes CSARDLRLAGTSGELFF.

The V call is TRBV4-1, the J call TRBJ2-5, with 11 positions matching TRBD2. The J call is doubtful: the DNA matches TRBJ2-1 better. This CDR3 contains 18 residues. Germline assignment: CDR1 MGHRA and CDR2 YSYEKL. DNA of the CDR3: TGCGCCAGCAGCCAAGGTACTAGCGGGAGCTCTCGCGACAATGAGCAGTTCTTC. Its protein product is CASSQGTSGSSRDNEQFF.

This clone is medium-sized by share. CDR3 protein: CASSQNRGPILNIQYF. CDR3 bases: TGCGCCAGCAGCCAGAACAGGGGGCCCATACTAAACATTCAGTACTTC. The chain couples TRBV4-3 to TRBJ2-4; 9 bases line up with TRBD1. V lost 3 bases and J lost 6; bases outside the gene matches: 9. This CDR3 has 16 amino acids. Germline V lookup: CDR1 LGHNA, CDR2 YSLEER.

The chain links TRBV4-1 to TRBJ1-4, with a possible D match to TRBD1 (6 bases). There are 15 residues in the CDR3. V was pared by 6 bases and J by 3 bases, with 14 bases between. Per the germline V gene, CDR1 is MGHRA and CDR2 is YSYEKL. The CDR3: CASRIAGVSNEKLFF. DNA of the CDR3: TGCGCCAGCAGGATCGCAGGGGTGTCTAATGAAAAACTGTTTTTT.

By frequency in the sample, this clone is medium-sized. This chain uses TRBV2 with TRBJ1-5; no reliable D call. CDR3 size: 14 residues. V gave up 6 bases and J gave up 3 bases, with 12 bases separating them. Per germline, CDR1 SNHLY and CDR2 FYNNEI. The CDR3 spells CASRHQAHNQPQHF. The CDR3 DNA is TGTGCCAGCAGGCATCAGGCGCACAATCAGCCCCAGCATTTT.

At least ten counts were recorded for this clone. This sequence joins TRBV7-2 and TRBJ1-2; D gene uncertain. The CDR3 is 14 amino acids. The germline gives CDR1 SGHTA, CDR2 FQGNSA. The V gene lost 11 bases and the J gene lost 3 bases, with 19 bases spanning the gap. The CDR3 sequence is CAVRDPASDYGYTF. The CDR3 region has the DNA TGTGCCGTTAGGGATCCAGCTTCGGACTATGGCTACACCTTC. The full variable domain, in which reference TRBV7-2 and TRBJ1-2 provide the parts outside the CDR3, is GAGVSQSPSNKVTEKGKDVELRCDPISGHTALYWYRQSLGQGLEFLIYFQGNSAPDKSGLPSDRFSAERTGGSVSTLTIQRTQQEDSAVYLCAVRDPASDYGYTFGSGTRLTVV.

This clone was recorded many times. V usage is TRBV7-3 and J usage is TRBJ2-7; either TRBD1 or TRBD2 may fit D (6 bases each). Trimming took 1 base from V and 3 from J, leaving 10 bases between them. The CDR3 length is 14 residues. Germline assignment: CDR1 SGHTA and CDR2 FQGTGA. The CDR3 DNA is TGTGCCAGCAGCTTAAGAAGGGGGGACTACGAGCAGTACTTC. This encodes CASSLRRGDYEQYF.

This clone was counted many times. The chain carries TRBV5-1 and TRBJ2-7; D is possibly TRBD2 (6 bases). Germline assignment: CDR1 SGHRS and CDR2 YFSETQ. There are 14 residues in the CDR3. V was trimmed by 2 bases and J by 7 bases, leaving 16 bases between them. For the CDR3, the DNA is TGCGCCAGCAGCTTAGGGACTGCTCGCGGGGAGCAGTACTTC. Its translation: CASSLGTARGEQYF.

This clone was detected many times. The rearrangement uses TRBV30 and TRBJ1-2; D unclear. The CDR3 contains 14 residues. Between the trimmed V and J ends, which lost 2 bases and 6 bases, there was a span of 16 bases. Germline CDR1 is GTSNPN and CDR2 is SVGIG (reference sequence). The CDR3 region has the DNA TGTGCCTGGAGTACCAGATGGAGGGTGGATGGCTACACCTTC. This sequence encodes CAWSTRWRVDGYTF.

This clone was observed at least ten times. The rearrangement links TRBV18 to TRBJ2-3, with D possibly TRBD2 on 5 matching bases. V was cut by 2 bases and J by 0 bases, with 12 bases left in between. CDR1 and CDR2 (germline): KGHSH, LQKENI. The CDR3 covers 16 residues. CDR3 sequence: CASSPIASGSTDTQYF. In DNA, the CDR3 is TGTGCCAGCTCACCAATAGCGAGCGGAAGCACAGATACGCAGTATTTT. The whole variable domain, filled in from reference TRBV18 and TRBJ2-3, reads NAGVMQNPRHLVRRRGQEARLRCSPMKGHSHVYWYRQLPEEGLKFMVYLQKENIIDESGMPKERFSAEFPKEGPSILRIQQVVRGDSAAYFCASSPIASGSTDTQYFGPGTRLTVL.

The chain uses TRBV9 and TRBJ1-2; tentatively, D is TRBD1 (6 bases). Germline V gives CDR1 SGDLS, CDR2 YYNGEE. V lost 0 bases to trimming and J lost 4 bases, with 13 bases between them. The CDR3 contains 15 residues. CDR3 DNA sequence: TGTGCCAGCAGCGTAGATAGGCAGGGGACCTATGGCTACACCTTC. This encodes CASSVDRQGTYGYTF.

In the case of this clone: The same CDR3 can be traced to other DNA sequences in this sample. The rearrangement joins TRBV7-3 to TRBJ2-5, with 10 bases lining up with TRBD2. From germline, CDR1 is SGHTA and CDR2 FQGTGA. There are 19 residues in the CDR3. V was clipped by 0 bases and J by 2 bases; unmatched bases: 12. The CDR3 reads CASSLTATSGLVGQETQYF. CDR3 DNA sequence: TGTGCCAGCAGCTTAACGGCGACTAGCGGGCTAGTCGGGCAAGAGACCCAGTACTTC.

This clone was observed at least ten times. The V gene is TRBV28, the J gene TRBJ2-7; TRBD1 agrees at 8 bases. The CDR3 sequence is 16 residues long. V lost 3 bases, J lost 7 bases, and 14 bases stayed unmatched. Germline CDR1 reads MDHEN; CDR2 reads SYDVKM. The CDR3 DNA is TGTGCCAGCAGTTTGGTGGGCTGGCAGGGGGCTCAAGAGCAGTACTTC. Protein: CASSLVGWQGAQEQYF.

The rearrangement uses TRBV5-1 and TRBJ1-1; D remains ambiguous. Germline values: CDR1 SGHRS, CDR2 YFSETQ. V gave up 0 bases and J gave up 6 bases, with 15 bases separating them. The CDR3 covers 15 residues. The CDR3 sequence is CASSLEGGWGSEAFF. Here the CDR3 DNA reads TGCGCCAGCAGCTTGGAGGGCGGGTGGGGATCTGAAGCTTTCTTT.

Many counts were recorded for this clone. The chain is built from TRBV30 and TRBJ1-1; possibly TRBD1 for D (5 bases). The CDR3 is made up of 12 amino acids. With 1 base removed from V and 11 bases from J, the gap between germline ends came to 14 bases. CDR1 is GTSNPN and CDR2 is SVGIG in the germline V gene (reference sequence). CDR3 sequence reads: CAWSDSGRRAFF. The CDR3 nucleotides read TGTGCCTGGAGTGATTCGGGGCGTCGGGCTTTCTTT.

There are many counts of this clone. This chain joins TRBV6-1 and TRBJ1-3; D is possibly TRBD1 (5 bases). This CDR3 has 12 residues. Germline CDR1 reads MNHNS; CDR2 reads SASEGT. V was clipped by 9 bases and J by 4 bases, with 10 bases between them. The CDR3 coding sequence is TGTGCCAGTCAGGGTTTCGGAAACACCATATATTTT. Amino acids: CASQGFGNTIYF.

There are many counts of this clone. This chain links TRBV7-2 with TRBJ2-7; no clear D gene. V was cut by 1 base and J by 6 bases, with 10 bases left in between. The CDR3 loop spans 13 amino acids. Germline CDR1 reads SGHTA; CDR2 reads FQGNSA. The CDR3 sequence: CASSLDSAGEQYF. CDR3 sequence (DNA): TGTGCCAGCAGCTTAGATTCTGCTGGCGAGCAGTACTTC.